This TCR beta chain was recovered during a study of blood T cell repertoires in COVID-19. The CDR3 runs to 13 residues. V trimming: 7 bases; J trimming: 2 bases; junction bases outside the gene matches: 4. CDR1 is SNHLY and CDR2 is FYNNEI in the germline V gene. Profiled with immunoSEQ multiplex PCR; TCRdb holds only in-frame clones, not every one. The sample has 100,000 or so clones, 85% to 95% seen once; the top ten hold 4.5% to 6%. This chain links TRBV2 with TRBJ2-5; 7 nucleotides agree with TRBD2. The sequenced sample consisted of peripheral blood. The TCR originated in a man in his fifties with active COVID-19. In nucleotides, the CDR3 is TGTGCCAGCACAAAGGGACTACAAGAGACCCAGTACTTC. Amino acids: CASTKGLQETQYF.